Here is one TCR beta chain with its context. The sample originates from a study of blood T cell repertoires in COVID-19. Overall study context: PBMCs, B-cell-depleted T cells, or T cells provided the cDNA or gDNA that made up the material.

V was clipped by 5 bases and J by 2 bases, with 12 bases between them. Germline-derived CDR1 and CDR2 are SGHTA and FQGNSA. The CDR3 is made up of 14 amino acids. Repertoires were generated with immunoSEQ multiplex PCR, while TCRdb's copy carries only in-frame clones and drops some. The sample holds 200,000 to 250,000 clones, more than 80% seen once. A Seattle source enrolled patients during active infection and followed them longitudinally. The TCR originated in a man aged 25-45 years with COVID-19, enrolled during active disease. The sequencing sample was made of peripheral blood. The chain is built from TRBV7-2 and TRBJ1-2; D is perhaps TRBD1 (5 bases). CDR3 residues: CASSREGLNYGYTF. The CDR3 coding sequence is TGTGCCAGCAGCCGGGAGGGACTGAACTATGGCTACACCTTC.